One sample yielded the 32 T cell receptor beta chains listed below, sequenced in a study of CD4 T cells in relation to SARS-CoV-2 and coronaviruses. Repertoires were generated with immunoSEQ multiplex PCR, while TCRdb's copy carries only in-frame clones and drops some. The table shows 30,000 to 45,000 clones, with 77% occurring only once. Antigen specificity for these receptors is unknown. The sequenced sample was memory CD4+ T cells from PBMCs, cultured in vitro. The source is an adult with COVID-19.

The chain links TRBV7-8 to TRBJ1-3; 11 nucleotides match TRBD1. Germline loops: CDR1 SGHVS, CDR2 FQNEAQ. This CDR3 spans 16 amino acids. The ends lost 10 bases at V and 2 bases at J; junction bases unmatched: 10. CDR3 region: CATAQSGQGAGNTIYF. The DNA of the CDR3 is TGTGCCACCGCCCAATCGGGACAGGGGGCTGGAAACACCATATATTTT.

The CDR3 sequence: CASSSITDSSFYTF. CDR3 nucleotides: TGTGCCAGCAGTAGTATCACGGACTCCAGTTTTTACACCTTC. This chain uses TRBV2 with TRBJ1-2; no reliable D call. V was cut by 5 bases and J by 11 bases, with 21 bases left in between. From germline, CDR1 is SNHLY and CDR2 FYNNEI. CDR3 size: 14 residues.

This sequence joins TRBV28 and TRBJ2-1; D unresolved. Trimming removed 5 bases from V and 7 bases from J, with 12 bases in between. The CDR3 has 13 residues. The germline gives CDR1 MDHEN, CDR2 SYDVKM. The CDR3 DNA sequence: TGTGCCAGCAGTCCCCCTAGGGTGAATGAGCAGTTCTTC. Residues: CASSPPRVNEQFF.

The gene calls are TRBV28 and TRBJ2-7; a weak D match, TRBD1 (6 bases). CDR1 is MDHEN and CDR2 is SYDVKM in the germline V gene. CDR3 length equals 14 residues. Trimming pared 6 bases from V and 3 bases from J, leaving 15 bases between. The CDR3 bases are TGTGCCAGCAGAAAACCACAGGGTGTCTACGAGCAGTACTTC. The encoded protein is CASRKPQGVYEQYF.

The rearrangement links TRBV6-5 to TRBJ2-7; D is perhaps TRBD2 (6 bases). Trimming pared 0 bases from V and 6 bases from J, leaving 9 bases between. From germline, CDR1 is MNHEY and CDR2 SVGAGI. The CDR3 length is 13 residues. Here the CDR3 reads CASSYSFGGEQYF. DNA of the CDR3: TGTGCCAGCAGTTACTCGTTCGGGGGCGAGCAGTACTTC.

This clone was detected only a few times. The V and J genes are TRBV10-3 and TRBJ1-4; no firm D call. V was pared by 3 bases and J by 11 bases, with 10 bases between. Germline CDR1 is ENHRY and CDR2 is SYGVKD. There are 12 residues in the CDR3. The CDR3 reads CAISEEGTKLFF. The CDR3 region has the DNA TGTGCCATCAGTGAAGAGGGTACGAAACTGTTTTTT.

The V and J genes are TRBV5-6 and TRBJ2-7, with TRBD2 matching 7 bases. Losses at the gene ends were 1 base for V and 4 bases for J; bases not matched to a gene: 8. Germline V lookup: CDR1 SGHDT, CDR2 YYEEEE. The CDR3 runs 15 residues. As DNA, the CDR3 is TGTGCCAGCAGCTTGTTCCAGCGGGATGTATACGAGCAGTACTTC. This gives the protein CASSLFQRDVYEQYF.

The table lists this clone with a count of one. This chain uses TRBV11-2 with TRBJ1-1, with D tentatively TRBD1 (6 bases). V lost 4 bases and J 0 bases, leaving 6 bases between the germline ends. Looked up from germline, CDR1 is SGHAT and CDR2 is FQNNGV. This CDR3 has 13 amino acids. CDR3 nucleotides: TGTGCCAGCAGCTGGACAGTGAACACTGAAGCTTTCTTT. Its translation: CASSWTVNTEAFF.

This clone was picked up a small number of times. In nucleotides, the CDR3 is TGCGCCAGCAGGGGACAGGGGGAAAGCGAAAAACTGTTTTTT. Translation gives CASRGQGESEKLFF. This sequence joins TRBV4-1 and TRBJ1-4; 11 bases align to TRBD1. The CDR3 is 14 amino acids. Germline trimming cut 6 bases from V and 8 bases from J; bases unmatched to any gene: 5. Germline V gives CDR1 MGHRA, CDR2 YSYEKL.

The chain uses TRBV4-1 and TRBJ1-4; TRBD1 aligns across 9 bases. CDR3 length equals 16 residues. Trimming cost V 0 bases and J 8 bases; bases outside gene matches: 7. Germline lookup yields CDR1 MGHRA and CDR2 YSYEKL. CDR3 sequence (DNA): TGCGCCAGCAGCCAAGAAAGGGGACAGGGCAACGAAAAACTGTTTTTT. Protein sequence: CASSQERGQGNEKLFF.

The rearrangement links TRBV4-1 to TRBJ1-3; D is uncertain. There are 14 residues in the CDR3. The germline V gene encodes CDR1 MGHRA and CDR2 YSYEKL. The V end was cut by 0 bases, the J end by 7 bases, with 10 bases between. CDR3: CASSQDRELNTIYF. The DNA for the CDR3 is TGCGCCAGCAGCCAAGATAGGGAGTTGAACACCATATATTTT.

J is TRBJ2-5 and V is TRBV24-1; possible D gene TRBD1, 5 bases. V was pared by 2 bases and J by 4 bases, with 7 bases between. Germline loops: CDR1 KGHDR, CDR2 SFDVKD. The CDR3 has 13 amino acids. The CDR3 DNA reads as TGTGCCACCAGTGATTCCGACAGAGAGACCCAGTACTTC. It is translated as CATSDSDRETQYF.

The chain's CDR3 is CASSPRQYWGEQYF. The CDR3 coding sequence is TGTGCCAGCAGCCCTAGACAGTATTGGGGCGAGCAGTACTTC. The V and J genes are TRBV7-2 and TRBJ2-7; a possible D gene is TRBD1 (5 bases). Looked up from germline, CDR1 is SGHTA and CDR2 is FQGNSA. This CDR3 has 14 amino acids. Trimming removed 5 bases from V and 6 bases from J, with 17 bases in between.

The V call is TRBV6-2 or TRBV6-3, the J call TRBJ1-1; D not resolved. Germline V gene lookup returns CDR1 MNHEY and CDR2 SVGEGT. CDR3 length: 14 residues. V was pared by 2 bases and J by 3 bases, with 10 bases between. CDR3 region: CASSYRREDTEAFF. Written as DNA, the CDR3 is TGTGCCAGCAGTTACCGTAGAGAAGACACTGAAGCTTTCTTT.

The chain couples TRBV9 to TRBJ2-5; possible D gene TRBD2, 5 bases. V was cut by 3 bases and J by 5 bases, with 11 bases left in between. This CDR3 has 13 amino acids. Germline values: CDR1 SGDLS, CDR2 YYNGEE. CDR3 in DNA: TGTGCCAGCAGCGCGGGGTGGCGGGAGACCCAGTACTTC. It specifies CASSAGWRETQYF. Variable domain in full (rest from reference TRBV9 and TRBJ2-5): DSGVTQTPKHLITATGQRVTLRCSPRSGDLSVYWYQQSLDQGLQFLIQYYNGEERAKGNILERFSAQQFPDLHSELNLSSLELGDSALYFCASSAGWRETQYFGPGTRLLVL.

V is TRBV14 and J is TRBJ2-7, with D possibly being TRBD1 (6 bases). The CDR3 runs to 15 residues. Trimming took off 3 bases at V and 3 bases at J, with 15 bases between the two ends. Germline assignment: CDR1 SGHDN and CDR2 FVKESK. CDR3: CASSHSDRPHYEQYF. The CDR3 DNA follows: TGTGCCAGCAGCCATTCAGACAGGCCTCACTACGAGCAGTACTTC.

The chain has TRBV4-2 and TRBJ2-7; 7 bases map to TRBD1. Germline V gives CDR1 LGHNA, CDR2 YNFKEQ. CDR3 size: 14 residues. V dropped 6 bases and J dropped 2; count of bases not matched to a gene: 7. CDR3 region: CASRESGGAYEQYF. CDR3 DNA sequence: TGTGCCAGCAGGGAATCAGGGGGAGCCTACGAGCAGTACTTC.

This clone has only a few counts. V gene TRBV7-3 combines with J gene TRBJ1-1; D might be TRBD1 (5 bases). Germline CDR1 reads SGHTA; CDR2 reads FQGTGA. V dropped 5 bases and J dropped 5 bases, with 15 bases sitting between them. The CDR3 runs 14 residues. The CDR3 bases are TGTGCCAGCAGCACCACCGGGGGTGAGACTGAAGCTTTCTTT. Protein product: CASSTTGGETEAFF.

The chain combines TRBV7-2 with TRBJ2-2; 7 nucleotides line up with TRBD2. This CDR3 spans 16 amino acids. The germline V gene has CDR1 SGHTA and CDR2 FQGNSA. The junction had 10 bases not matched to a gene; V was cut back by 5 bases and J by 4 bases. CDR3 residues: CASSPGRLAVTGELFF. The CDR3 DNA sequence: TGTGCCAGCAGCCCAGGAAGGCTAGCGGTCACCGGGGAGCTGTTTTTT.

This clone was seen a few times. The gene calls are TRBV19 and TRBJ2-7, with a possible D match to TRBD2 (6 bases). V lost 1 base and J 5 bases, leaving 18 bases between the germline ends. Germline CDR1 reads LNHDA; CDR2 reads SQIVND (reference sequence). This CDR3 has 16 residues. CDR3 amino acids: CASSIGRRERLNEQYF. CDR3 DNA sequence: TGTGCCAGTAGTATAGGACGACGGGAGCGACTCAACGAGCAGTACTTC.

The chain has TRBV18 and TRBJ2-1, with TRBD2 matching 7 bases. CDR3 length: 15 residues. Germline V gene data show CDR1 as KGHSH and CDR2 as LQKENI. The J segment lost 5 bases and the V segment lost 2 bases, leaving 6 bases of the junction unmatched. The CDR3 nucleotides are TGTGCCAGCTCACCAGGCGGGAGTAGTAACAATGAGCAGTTCTTC. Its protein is CASSPGGSSNNEQFF. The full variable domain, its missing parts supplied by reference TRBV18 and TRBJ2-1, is NAGVMQNPRHLVRRRGQEARLRCSPMKGHSHVYWYRQLPEEGLKFMVYLQKENIIDESGMPKERFSAEFPKEGPSILRIQQVVRGDSAAYFCASSPGGSSNNEQFFGPGTRLTVL.

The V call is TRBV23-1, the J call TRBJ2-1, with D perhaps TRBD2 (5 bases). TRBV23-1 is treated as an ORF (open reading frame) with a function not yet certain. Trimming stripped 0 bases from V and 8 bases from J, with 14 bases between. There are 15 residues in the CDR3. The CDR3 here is CASSQSGLIADEQFF. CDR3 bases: TGCGCCAGCAGTCAATCAGGACTGATCGCGGATGAGCAGTTCTTC.

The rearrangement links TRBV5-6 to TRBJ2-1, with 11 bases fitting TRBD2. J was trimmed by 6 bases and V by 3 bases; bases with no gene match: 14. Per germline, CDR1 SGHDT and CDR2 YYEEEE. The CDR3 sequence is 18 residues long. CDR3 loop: CASSSPGSGRARGNEQFF. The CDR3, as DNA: TGTGCCAGCAGCTCTCCGGGTAGCGGGAGGGCCAGAGGCAATGAGCAGTTCTTC.

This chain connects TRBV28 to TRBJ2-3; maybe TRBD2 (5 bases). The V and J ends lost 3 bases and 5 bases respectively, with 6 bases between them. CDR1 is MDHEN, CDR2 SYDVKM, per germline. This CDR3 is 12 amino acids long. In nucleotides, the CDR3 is TGTGCCAGCAGTTTTGAGGGAGATACGCAGTATTTT. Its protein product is CASSFEGDTQYF.

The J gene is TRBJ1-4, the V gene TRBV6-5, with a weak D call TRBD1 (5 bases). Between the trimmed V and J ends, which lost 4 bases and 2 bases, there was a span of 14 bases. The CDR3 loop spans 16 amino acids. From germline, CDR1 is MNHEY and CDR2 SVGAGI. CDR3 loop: CASSFTGLGTNEKLFF. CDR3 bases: TGTGCCAGCAGTTTCACAGGATTGGGGACTAATGAAAAACTGTTTTTT.

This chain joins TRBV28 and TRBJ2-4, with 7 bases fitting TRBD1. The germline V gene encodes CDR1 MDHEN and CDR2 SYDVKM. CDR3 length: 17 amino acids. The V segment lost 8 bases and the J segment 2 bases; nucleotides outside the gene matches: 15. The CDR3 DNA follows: TGTGCCAGCTTACCGCAAGGGACAGAAAGTTCCAAAAACATTCAGTACTTC. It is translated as CASLPQGTESSKNIQYF.

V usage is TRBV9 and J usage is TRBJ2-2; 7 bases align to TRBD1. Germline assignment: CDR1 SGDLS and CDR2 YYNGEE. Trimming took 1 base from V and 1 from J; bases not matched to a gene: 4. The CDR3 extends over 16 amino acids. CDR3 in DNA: TGTGCCAGCAGCGTAAGGGGACAGAGGAACACCGGGGAGCTGTTTTTT. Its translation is CASSVRGQRNTGELFF.

In nucleotides, the CDR3 is TGTGCCAGTACTCTAGCGGGGACGGTTCAAAGCATTCAGTACTTC. Protein: CASTLAGTVQSIQYF. The chain recombines TRBV19 with TRBJ2-4; 9 nucleotides align to TRBD2. Germline V lookup: CDR1 LNHDA, CDR2 SQIVND (reference sequence). The CDR3 is 15 residues long. Trimming cost V 7 bases and J 9 bases; bases outside gene matches: 13.

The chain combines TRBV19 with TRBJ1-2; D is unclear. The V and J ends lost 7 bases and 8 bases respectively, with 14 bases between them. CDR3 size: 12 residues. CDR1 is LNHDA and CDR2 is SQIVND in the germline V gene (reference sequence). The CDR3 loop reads CASTGSLSGYTF. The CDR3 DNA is TGTGCCAGTACCGGTTCCCTGTCCGGCTACACCTTC.

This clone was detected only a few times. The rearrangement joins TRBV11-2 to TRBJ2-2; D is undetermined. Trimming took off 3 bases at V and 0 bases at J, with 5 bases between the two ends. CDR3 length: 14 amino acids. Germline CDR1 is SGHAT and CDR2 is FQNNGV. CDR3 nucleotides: TGTGCCAGCAGCTTGCGCCCGAACACCGGGGAGCTGTTTTTT. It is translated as CASSLRPNTGELFF.

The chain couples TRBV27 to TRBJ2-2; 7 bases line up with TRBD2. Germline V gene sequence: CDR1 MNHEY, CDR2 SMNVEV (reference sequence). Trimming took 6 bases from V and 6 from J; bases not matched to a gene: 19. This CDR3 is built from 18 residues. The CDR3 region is CASRHRILAPNRAGELFF. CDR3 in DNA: TGTGCCAGCAGGCACCGGATACTAGCGCCCAACCGCGCCGGGGAGCTGTTTTTT.

CDR3 DNA sequence: TGTGCCAGCAGTTTACGCCAAGAGACCCAGTACTTC. Protein product: CASSLRQETQYF. The V call is TRBV12-3 or TRBV12-4, the J call TRBJ2-5, with D unresolved. V gave up 2 bases and J gave up 1 base, with 2 bases separating them. The length of the CDR3 is 12 residues.